A single TCR beta chain is shown here with its context. Its target is not known. TCRdb reanalysed the 5' RACE reads using MiXCR and keeps one entry per CDR3 protein. The sample has over 80,000 distinct CDR3 sequences; more than 13% are singletons. The data belong to a study of early T cells in non-severe SARS-CoV-2 infection. Regarding the study as a whole: There was a bias toward anti-spike CD8 responses in VDJdb matching, which missed private and CD4 specificities.

Sequenced sample: whole blood. This TCR derives from an adult who was a healthcare worker with PCR-confirmed SARS-CoV-2 infection or an uninfected control (not recorded which).

CDR3 amino acids: CASRRSQKRPDTQYF. DNA for the CDR3: TGTGCCAGCAGGCGATCCCAGAAGAGACCAGATACGCAGTATTTT. This rearrangement joins TRBV7-2 to TRBJ2-3; unclear D gene. The V gene lost 6 bases and the J gene lost 4 bases, with 17 bases spanning the gap. This CDR3 has 15 amino acids. The germline V gene encodes CDR1 SGHTA and CDR2 FQGNSA.